This TCR beta chain was observed in a study of neoadjuvant anti-PD-1 for oral cavity cancer. This clone appeared once. CDR1 MGHRA and CDR2 YSYEKL come from the germline V gene. The CDR3 covers 18 residues. The V gene end was trimmed by 0 bases and the J gene end by 4 bases; junction bases not matched to a gene: 12. These oral cavity squamous cell carcinomas were HPV-negative and locally advanced. Analysis of PBMCs was direct, with no culture step. Six replicates per PBMC sample, mostly from about 460 ng of genomic DNA. Clones were sequenced by immunoSEQ multiplex PCR, and TCRdb holds only the in-frame ones, with some missing. Found here are about 14,000 clones, around 57% of them singletons; the top ten hold 2.4%.

The chain joins TRBV4-1 to TRBJ2-5, with 9 bases matching TRBD2. The source material was PBMCs, sampled before nivolumab (anti-PD-1) treatment. This clonotype originated in a person between 40 and 79 years old with oral cavity squamous cell carcinoma. CDR3 bases: TGCGCCAGCAGCCAAGATTGGGTAGCGGGGGCTGGAGGAGAGACCCAGTACTTC. Encoded protein: CASSQDWVAGAGGETQYF.